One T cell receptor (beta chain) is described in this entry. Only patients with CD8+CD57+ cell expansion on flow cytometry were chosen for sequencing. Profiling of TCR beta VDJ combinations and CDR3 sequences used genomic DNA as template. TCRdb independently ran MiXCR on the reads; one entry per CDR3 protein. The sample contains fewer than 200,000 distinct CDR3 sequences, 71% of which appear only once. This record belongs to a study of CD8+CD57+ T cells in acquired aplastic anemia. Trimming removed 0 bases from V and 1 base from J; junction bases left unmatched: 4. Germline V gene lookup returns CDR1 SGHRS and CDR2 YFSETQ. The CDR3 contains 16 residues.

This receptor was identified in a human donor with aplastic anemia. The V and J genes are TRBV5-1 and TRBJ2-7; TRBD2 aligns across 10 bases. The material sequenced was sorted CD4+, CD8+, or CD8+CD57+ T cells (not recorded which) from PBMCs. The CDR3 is CASSLDASGSSYEQYF. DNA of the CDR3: TGCGCCAGCAGCTTGGATGCTAGCGGGAGTTCCTACGAGCAGTACTTC.